This T cell receptor (beta chain) was identified during a study of a mutant IDH1 vaccine in newly diagnosed glioma. Data came from immunoSEQ multiplex PCR; TCRdb stores just in-frame clones and leaves some out. The sample lists 60,000 to 75,000 clones, more than 75% occurring once. Time point: week 35, safety follow-up. All doses held 300 ug of mutant IDH1 20-mer peptide, with topical imiquimod. In the case of this clone: Its matching antigen is unknown.

The sequence was obtained from a man under 40 with glioma. Here the sequenced sample was PBMCs, taken from a glioma patient whose treatment included an IDH1 peptide vaccine.

CDR3 bases: TGCGCCAGCAGCCAAGTATGGGAGAGGAATTCACCCCTCCACTTT. Its protein product is CASSQVWERNSPLHF. This chain joins TRBV4-1 and TRBJ1-6; no reliable D call. This CDR3 has 15 amino acids. V was pared by 1 base and J by 7 bases, with 11 bases between. Germline CDR1 reads MGHRA; CDR2 reads YSYEKL.